A selection of T cell receptor beta chains follows, all from one sample in a study of blood T cell repertoires in COVID-19. Sequencing used immunoSEQ multiplex PCR; TCRdb keeps in-frame clones, though not all of them. The sample records a few hundred thousand clones, around nine tenths being singletons. The sequenced sample was PBMCs or T cells enriched from blood (not recorded which). The receptors originated from a woman aged 35 to 49 who had recovered from COVID-19. Each CDR3 is given without its conserved first and last residue. The D gene is left open where the match is weak.

v_gene | len | d_gene | CDR3aa
TRBV3-1/TRBV3-2 | 14 | - | ASSQTDGSSYNEQF
TRBV4-1 | 13 | TRBD1 | ASSQDHRGSYEQY
TRBV6-4 | 12 | - | ASSPEEGGTEAF
TRBV11-2 | 14 | - | ASSLDRAAAGETQY
TRBV7-2 | 12 | - | ASSLNYNTDTQY
TRBV18 | 12 | - | ASSPDITDYGYT
TRBV6-2/TRBV6-3 | 14 | TRBD1 | ASSYLPFDREDGYT
TRBV30 | 12 | TRBD1 | AWSPIHRDSTQY
TRBV29-1 | 12 | - | SVEVAGRKGGYT
TRBV27 | 12 | - | ASSPTGQRHEQY
TRBV27 | 12 | - | ASSLRGYGNTIY
TRBV27 | 12 | TRBD2 | ASSLAGVFNEQF
TRBV3-1/TRBV3-2 | 12 | TRBD1 | ASSPGQRNTEAF
TRBV20-1 | 11 | - | SAIDSPSSPLH
TRBV7-9 | 13 | TRBD1 | ASSLVEGTGTEAF
TRBV19 | 13 | - | ASSTEGIGANVLT
TRBV29-1 | 11 | - | SVEDRQAYEQY
TRBV3-1/TRBV3-2 | 10 | TRBD2 | ASSTTSGVQY
TRBV27 | 12 | - | ASSLIGANQPQH
TRBV5-4 | 12 | - | ASSLPGTPYGYT
TRBV28 | 15 | TRBD1 | ASSYDRDRVRDYGYT
TRBV5-4 | 12 | - | ASSLVGAGETQY
TRBV15 | 8 | - | ATGVETQY
TRBV9 | 14 | - | ASSVGAGLVTNTQY
TRBV7-2 | 13 | - | ASSLDLARKETQY
TRBV7-9 | 11 | - | ASSFVDSYEQF